This TCR beta chain is from a study of human CD8 memory T cell subsets. Whole-study results and caveats: Chao1 estimates hinted that stem-like memory T cells outstripped precursor exhausted T cells in diversity.

Libraries of TCR beta chains were produced by 5' RACE (UMI-labeled). Study processing details: Libraries were built for TCR beta, and each one held between about 2,900 and 18,000 functional CDR3 beta clonotypes. TCRdb reprocessed the 5' RACE reads, keeping one entry per CDR3 protein, no DNA. The V and J calls reflect TCRdb's pipeline rather than the authors' work. This sample contains around 10,000 distinct CDR3 sequences. With respect to this clonotype: Its antigen is unknown.

With exhausted-like traits, TPEX cells were early memory CD8+ T cells that were CCR7+ PD-1+ TIGIT+. The authors enriched total CD8+ T cells by negative magnetic separation. For every subset, the RNA was derived from duplicate vials of roughly 140,000 sorted CD8+ T cells. CDR3 size: 16 residues. Per germline, CDR1 MDHEN and CDR2 SYDVKM. The J gene is TRBJ2-2, the V gene TRBV28; TCRdb outputs TRBD2, but without DNA this stays unchecked. This clonotype was obtained from a human donor in good health. The source material was CD8+ T cells from PBMCs. CDR3 residues: CASSFRTSVYTGELFF.